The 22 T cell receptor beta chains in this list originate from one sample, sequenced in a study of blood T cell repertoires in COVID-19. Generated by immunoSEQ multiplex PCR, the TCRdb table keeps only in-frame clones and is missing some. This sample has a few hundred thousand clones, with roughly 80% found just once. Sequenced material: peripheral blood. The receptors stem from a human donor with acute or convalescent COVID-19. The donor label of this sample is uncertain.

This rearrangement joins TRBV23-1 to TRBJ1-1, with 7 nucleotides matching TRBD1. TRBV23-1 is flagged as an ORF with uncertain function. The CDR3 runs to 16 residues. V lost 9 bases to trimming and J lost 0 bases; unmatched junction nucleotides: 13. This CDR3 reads CASRWTGDFLNTEAFF. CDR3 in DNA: TGCGCCAGTCGTTGGACAGGCGACTTTCTGAACACTGAAGCTTTCTTT.

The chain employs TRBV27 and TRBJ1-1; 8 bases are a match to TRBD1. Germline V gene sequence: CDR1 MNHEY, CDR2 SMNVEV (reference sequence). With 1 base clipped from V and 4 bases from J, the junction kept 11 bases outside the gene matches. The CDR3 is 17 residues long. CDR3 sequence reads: CASSLLGHKTGATEAFF. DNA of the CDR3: TGTGCCAGCAGTTTATTAGGCCATAAGACAGGGGCCACTGAAGCTTTCTTT.

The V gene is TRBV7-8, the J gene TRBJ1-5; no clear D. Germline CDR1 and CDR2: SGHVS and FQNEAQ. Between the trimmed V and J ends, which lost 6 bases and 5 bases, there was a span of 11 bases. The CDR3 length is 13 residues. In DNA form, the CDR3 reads TGTGCCAGCAGTCGCCTCCAGGATCAGCCCCAGCATTTT. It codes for CASSRLQDQPQHF.

CDR3 loop: CASIMGQGGTEAFF. CDR3 DNA: TGTGCCAGCATTATGGGACAGGGGGGCACTGAAGCTTTCTTT. The genes are TRBV6-5 and TRBJ1-1; 11 nucleotides match TRBD1. CDR1 and CDR2 from the germline V gene are MNHEY and SVGAGI. This CDR3 is 14 amino acids long. V lost 7 bases to trimming and J lost 4 bases; unmatched junction nucleotides: 5.

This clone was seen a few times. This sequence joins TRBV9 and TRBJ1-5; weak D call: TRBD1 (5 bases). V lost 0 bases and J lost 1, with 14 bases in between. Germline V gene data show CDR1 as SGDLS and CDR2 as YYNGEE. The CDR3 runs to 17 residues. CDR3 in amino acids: CASSVVRDSRSNQPQHF. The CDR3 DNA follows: TGTGCCAGCAGCGTAGTCAGGGACTCAAGGAGCAATCAGCCCCAGCATTTT.

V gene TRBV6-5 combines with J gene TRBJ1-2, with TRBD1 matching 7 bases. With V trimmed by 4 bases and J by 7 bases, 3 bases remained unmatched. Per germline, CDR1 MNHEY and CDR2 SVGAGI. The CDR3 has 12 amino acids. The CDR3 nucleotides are TGTGCCAGCAGTTTCGACAGGGTTGGCTACACCTTC. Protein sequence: CASSFDRVGYTF.

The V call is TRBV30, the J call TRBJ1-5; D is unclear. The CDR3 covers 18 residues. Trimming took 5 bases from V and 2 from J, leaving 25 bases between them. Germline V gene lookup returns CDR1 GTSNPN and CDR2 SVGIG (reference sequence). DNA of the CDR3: TGTGCCTGGCAACGGATTTGGGGAGTCGGTTTGGGCAATCAGCCCCAGCATTTT. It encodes CAWQRIWGVGLGNQPQHF.

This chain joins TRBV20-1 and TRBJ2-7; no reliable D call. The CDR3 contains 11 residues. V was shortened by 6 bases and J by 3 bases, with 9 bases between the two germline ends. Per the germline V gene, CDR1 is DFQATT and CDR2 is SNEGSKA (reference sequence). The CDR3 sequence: CSAKRNYEQYF. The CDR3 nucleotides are TGCAGTGCAAAGCGTAACTACGAGCAGTACTTC.

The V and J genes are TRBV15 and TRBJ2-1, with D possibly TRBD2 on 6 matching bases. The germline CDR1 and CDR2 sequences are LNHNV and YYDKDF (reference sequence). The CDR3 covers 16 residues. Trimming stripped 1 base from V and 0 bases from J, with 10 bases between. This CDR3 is CATSRGGGSSYNEQFF. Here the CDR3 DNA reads TGTGCCACCAGCAGAGGTGGGGGGAGCTCCTACAATGAGCAGTTCTTC.

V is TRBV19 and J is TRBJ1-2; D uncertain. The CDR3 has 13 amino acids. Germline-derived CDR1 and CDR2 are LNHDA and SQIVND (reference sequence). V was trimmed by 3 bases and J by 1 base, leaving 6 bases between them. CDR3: CASSIYSNYGYTF. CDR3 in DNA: TGTGCCAGTAGTATTTACAGTAACTATGGCTACACCTTC.

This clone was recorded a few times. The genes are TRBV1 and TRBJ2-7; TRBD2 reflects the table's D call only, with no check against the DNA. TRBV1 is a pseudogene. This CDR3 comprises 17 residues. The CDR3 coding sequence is TGCACCAGCAGCCAGGCCCGACTAGCGGGAGGCCCTTACGAGCAGTACTTC. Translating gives CTSSQARLAGGPYEQYF.

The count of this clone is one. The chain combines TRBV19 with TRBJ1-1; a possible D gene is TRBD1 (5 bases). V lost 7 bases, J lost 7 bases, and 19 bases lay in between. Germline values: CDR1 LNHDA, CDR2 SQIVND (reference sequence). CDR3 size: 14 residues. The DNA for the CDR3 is TGTGCCAGTAAGGAGGGTGCCGGGGCCCTTGAAGCTTTCTTT. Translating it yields CASKEGAGALEAFF. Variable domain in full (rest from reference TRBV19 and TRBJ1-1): DGGITQSPKYLFRKEGQNVTLSCEQNLNHDAMYWYRQDPGQGLRLIYYSQIVNDFQKGDIAEGYSVSREKKESFPLTVTSAQKNPTAFYLCASKEGAGALEAFFGQGTRLTVV.

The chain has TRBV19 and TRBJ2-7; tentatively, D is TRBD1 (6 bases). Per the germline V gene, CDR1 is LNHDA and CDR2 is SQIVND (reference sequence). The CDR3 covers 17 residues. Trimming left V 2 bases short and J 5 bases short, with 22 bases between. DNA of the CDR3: TGTGCCAGTAGTATATCCCACAGGGCCAGGGGTCCCCACGAGCAGTACTTC. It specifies CASSISHRARGPHEQYF.

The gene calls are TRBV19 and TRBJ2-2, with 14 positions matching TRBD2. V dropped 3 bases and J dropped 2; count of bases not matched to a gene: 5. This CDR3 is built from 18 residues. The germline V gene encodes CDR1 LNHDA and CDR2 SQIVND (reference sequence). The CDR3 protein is CASSIPGLAGGNTGELFF. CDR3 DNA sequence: TGTGCCAGTAGTATCCCCGGACTAGCGGGAGGTAACACCGGGGAGCTGTTTTTT.

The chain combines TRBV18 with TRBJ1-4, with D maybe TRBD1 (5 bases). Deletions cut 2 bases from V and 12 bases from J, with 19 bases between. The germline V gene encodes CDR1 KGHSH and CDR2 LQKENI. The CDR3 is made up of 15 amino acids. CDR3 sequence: CASSPNASPGTQLFF. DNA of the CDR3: TGTGCCAGCTCACCAAATGCCTCTCCCGGGACTCAACTGTTTTTT.

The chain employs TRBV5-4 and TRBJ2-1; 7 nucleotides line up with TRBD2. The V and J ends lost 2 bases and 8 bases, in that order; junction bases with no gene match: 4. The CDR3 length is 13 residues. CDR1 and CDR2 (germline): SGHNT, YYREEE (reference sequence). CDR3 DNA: TGTGCCAGCAGCTTTCGGGGGGACGATGAGCAGTTCTTC. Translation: CASSFRGDDEQFF.

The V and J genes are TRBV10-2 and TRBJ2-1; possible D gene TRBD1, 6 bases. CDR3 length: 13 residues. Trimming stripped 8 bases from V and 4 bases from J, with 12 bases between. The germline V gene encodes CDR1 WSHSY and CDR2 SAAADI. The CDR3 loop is CASGAGAYNEQFF. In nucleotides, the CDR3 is TGCGCCAGCGGGGCAGGGGCTTACAATGAGCAGTTCTTC.

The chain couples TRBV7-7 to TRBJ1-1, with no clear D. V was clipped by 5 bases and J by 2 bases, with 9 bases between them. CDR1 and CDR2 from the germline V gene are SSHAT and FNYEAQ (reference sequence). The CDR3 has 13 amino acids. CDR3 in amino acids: CASSRDSNTEAFF. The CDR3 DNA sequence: TGTGCCAGCAGCAGAGATTCTAACACTGAAGCTTTCTTT.

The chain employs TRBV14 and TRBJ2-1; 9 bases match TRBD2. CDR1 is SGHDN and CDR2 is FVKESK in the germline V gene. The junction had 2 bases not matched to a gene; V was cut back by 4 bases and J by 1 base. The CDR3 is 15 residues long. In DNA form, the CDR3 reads TGTGCCAGCAGCCGGCGGGAGGGATCCTACAATGAGCAGTTCTTC. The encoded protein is CASSRREGSYNEQFF.

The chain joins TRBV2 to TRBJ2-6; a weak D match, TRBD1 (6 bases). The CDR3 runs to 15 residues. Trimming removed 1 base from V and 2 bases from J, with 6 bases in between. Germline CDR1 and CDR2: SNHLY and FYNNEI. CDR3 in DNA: TGTGCCAGCAGTGAAGACAGGGCTGGGGCCAACGTCCTGACTTTC. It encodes CASSEDRAGANVLTF.

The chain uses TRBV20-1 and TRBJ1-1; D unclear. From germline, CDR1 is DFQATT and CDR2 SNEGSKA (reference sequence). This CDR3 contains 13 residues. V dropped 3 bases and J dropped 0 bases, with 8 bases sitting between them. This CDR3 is CSASELMNTEAFF. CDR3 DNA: TGCAGTGCTAGTGAGTTAATGAACACTGAAGCTTTCTTT.

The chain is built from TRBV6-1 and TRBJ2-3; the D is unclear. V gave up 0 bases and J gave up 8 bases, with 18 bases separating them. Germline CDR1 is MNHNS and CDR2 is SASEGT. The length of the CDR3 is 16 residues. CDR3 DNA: TGTGCCAGCAGTGAAGCGCTTCGGCAGCGAGCCGGTACGCAGTATTTT. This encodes CASSEALRQRAGTQYF.